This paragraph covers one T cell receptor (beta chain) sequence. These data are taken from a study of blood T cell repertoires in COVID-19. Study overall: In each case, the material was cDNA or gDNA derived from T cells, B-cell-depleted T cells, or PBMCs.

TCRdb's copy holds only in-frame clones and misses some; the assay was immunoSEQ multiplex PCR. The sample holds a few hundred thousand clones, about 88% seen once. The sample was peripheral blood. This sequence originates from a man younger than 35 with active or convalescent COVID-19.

The CDR3 DNA is TGTGCCAGCAGCTGGGGGCTGGACAGGGAGGGGTATGGCTACACCTTC. Translating gives CASSWGLDREGYGYTF. This chain links TRBV5-4 with TRBJ1-2; 8 bases map to TRBD1. This CDR3 spans 16 amino acids. The germline gives CDR1 SGHNT, CDR2 YYREEE (reference sequence). The V segment lost 3 bases and the J segment 5 bases; nucleotides outside the gene matches: 12.